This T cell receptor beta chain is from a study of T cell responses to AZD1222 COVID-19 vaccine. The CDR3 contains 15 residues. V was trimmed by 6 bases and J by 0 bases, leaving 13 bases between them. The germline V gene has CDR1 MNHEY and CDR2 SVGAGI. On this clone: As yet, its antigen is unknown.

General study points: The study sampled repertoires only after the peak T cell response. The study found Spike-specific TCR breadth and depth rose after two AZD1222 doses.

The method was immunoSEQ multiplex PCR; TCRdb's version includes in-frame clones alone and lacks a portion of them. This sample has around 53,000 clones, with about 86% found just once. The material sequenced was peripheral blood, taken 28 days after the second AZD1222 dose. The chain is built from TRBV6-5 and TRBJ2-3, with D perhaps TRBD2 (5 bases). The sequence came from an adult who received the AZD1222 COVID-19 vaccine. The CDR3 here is CASSQAGLSTDTQYF. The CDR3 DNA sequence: TGTGCCAGCAGCCAGGCGGGCTTGAGCACAGATACGCAGTATTTT.